The text below deals with one T cell receptor beta chain. The target antigen is unknown. The data are from a study of CD8 T cells in Susac syndrome. Random hexamers were used to reverse transcribe an amount of roughly 0.5 to 1 ug RNA. A multiplex approach, immunoSEQ multiplex PCR, amplified TCR beta CDR3 across 54 Vbeta and 13 Jbeta. TCRdb passed the immunoSEQ multiplex PCR reads through MiXCR, listing each CDR3 protein once. Of 330,000 or so distinct CDR3 sequences detected, around 89% appear once; the ten largest clones hold 0.18%. This CDR3 is built from 14 residues. CDR1 and CDR2 (germline): MDHEN, SYDVKM. With 5 bases clipped from V and 4 bases from J, the junction kept 4 bases outside the gene matches. CD8+ and CD4+ blood T cells underwent TCR beta sequencing. Study-level results: It was acknowledged in the study that its TCR sequencing and HLA analysis involved a relatively small number of individuals.

J is TRBJ2-3 and V is TRBV28; TRBD2 matches at 9 bases. The sequence was obtained from a human donor with multiple sclerosis. The sample taken for sequencing was CD8+ T cells from PBMCs. This CDR3 reads CASSSGGPADTQYF. CDR3 DNA sequence: TGTGCCAGCAGTAGCGGGGGGCCAGCAGATACGCAGTATTTT.